This T cell receptor beta chain originates from a study of shared clonotypes between healthy human individuals (dated by TCRdb to the early 2020s). In terms of the full investigation: A couple of women and three men aged 18 to 49 years were included in the cohort. For each donor, CD4 naive and CD4 memory were each run on three plates, CD8 naive on two plates, and CD8 memory on one plate. To estimate repertoire size and how much clonotype sharing occurs between individuals, the study deeply sequenced the blood TCR repertoires of about five healthy adults. To increase sequencing depth and limit assay-specific biases, TCR repertoire library preparation and sequencing were carried out by different laboratories using diverse techniques. Between about 0.9 and 9 billion PBMCs per donor were obtained by leukapheresis.

Including cysteine and phenylalanine, the CDR3 has 11 amino acids. Only the CDR3 portion is preserved as DNA: 33 bases, with reading frame beginning at the first base. The CDR1 and CDR2 encoded by the germline V gene are MNHEY and SVGAGI. V lost 7 bases and J lost 5 bases; the stretch between them is 8 bases long. The paper's findings and limits, for the study overall: Higher generation probabilities were observed for clonotypes shared by all four sorted-subset donors than for non-shared clonotypes. Rarefaction of sorted-subset datasets indicated incomplete sequencing despite the large sequencing depth. Larger estimated clonotype richness was generally found for naive subsets than for memory subsets. When a handful of donors were compared, the shared fraction of clonotypes was roughly 4.8% for naive CD4, less than 4% for naive CD8, 2% to 2.5% for memory CD4, and around 0.4% for memory CD8. Only blood was sampled, and tissue TCR repertoires likely differ from those in blood. Pairwise subsampling led to the expectation that sequencing depth would affect the degree of clonotype sharing among donors. Because the study included only a small number of donors, the genetic and exposure-history diversity represented was limited.

With regard to this clone: Its antigen remains undetermined. Per-base qualities were not stored, and no clone one base away is much larger. The sample contains more than one DNA sequence encoding this CDR3.

Using the deep immunoSEQ assay, multiplex PCR amplified TCR CDR3 regions from genomic DNA. For each cell subset, the extracted genomic DNA was distributed evenly across all wells of several immunoSEQ 96-well plates, and each plate served as one replicate. For sorted subsets, each replicate PCR was loaded with around 200 ng genomic DNA, equivalent to about 30,000 T cell genomes. Purified libraries were quantified with a Qubit 3.0 fluorometer, sized on a Bioanalyzer 2100, and re-quantified with the KAPA Library Quantification kit. Every immunoSEQ 96-well plate was sequenced on a dedicated single-read 150-cycle Illumina NextSeq 550 flow cell. In the source study's methods: Because only junctional sequences without quality scores were contained in the immunoSEQ output, filtering matching that applied to full-length reads could not be performed. To assign V/J genes and CDR3, sequences were annotated against IMGT germline references using PyIR, a Python wrapper for IgBLAST v1.9. Reads were filtered out if the reads had weak V/J assignments (E-value above 1e-6), no CDR3, stop codons, out-of-frame junctions, or ambiguous translated residues. V3J clonotypes were defined as sequences sharing an identical inferred V gene, J gene, and CDR3 amino acid sequence. Percentage overlap between repertoires was computed as shared unique clonotypes divided by the size of the smaller repertoire. Three approaches were used to assess repertoire richness: RTK rarefaction, the Chao1 estimator, and Recon v2.1 estimates of unobserved clonotypes. Generation probabilities were computed with OLGA for all TCRbeta clonotypes obtained by the gDNA method from several donors. Sourced from immuneACCESS, this table was stored by TCRdb with only in-frame sequences that have V and J called. A share of the clones is absent; for the studies checked, an unresolved V gene accounts for under half, and the remainder has no known explanation. The V and J calls and clone size come from that table; D and trimming were worked out from the DNA. The table for this sample lists 2,500,000 or so clones; roughly nine tenths of them were counted only once. Around 0.15% of the sample comes from the top ten.

Donors were healthy HIV-negative adults with no recently reported acute infections or vaccinations. Every donor was a Caucasian adult residing in Nashville, Tennessee, USA. CD4+ T cells were enriched by magnetic negative selection, after which naive cells were positively selected on CD45RA and the negative fraction was taken as the memory subset. Blood was collected by leukapheresis, and PBMCs were isolated by Ficoll-Histopaque density gradient centrifugation and then cryopreserved in liquid nitrogen vapor phase. Analytical flow cytometry was used to check the purity and quantity of each magnetically sorted T cell population. Genomic DNA was isolated from every sorted fraction and measured by UV absorbance on a Nanodrop 2000c.

The chain joins TRBV6-5 to TRBJ2-5; TRBD2 is a weak D gene call, 5 bases matching. The receptor was derived from a young man in good health. Sequencing used naive CD4+ T cells sorted from blood. The cell subset or site label, as the study defines it: CD45RA+ positively selected. The DNA sequence is given as TGTGCCAGCACCTCGGGGGAGACCCAGTACTTC. Protein translation: CASTSGETQYF.